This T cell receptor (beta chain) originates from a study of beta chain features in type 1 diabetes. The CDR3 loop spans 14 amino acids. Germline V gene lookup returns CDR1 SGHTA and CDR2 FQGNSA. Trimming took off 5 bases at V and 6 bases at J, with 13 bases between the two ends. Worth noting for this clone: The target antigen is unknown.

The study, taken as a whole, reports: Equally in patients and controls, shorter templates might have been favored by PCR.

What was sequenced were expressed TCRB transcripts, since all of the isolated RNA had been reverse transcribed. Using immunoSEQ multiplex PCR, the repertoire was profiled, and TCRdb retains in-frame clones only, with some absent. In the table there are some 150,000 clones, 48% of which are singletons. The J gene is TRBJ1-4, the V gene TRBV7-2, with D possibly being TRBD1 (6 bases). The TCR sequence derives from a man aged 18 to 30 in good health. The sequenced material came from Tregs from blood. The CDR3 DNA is TGTGCCAGCAGCCCCCGGGGGGCTGATGAAAAACTGTTTTTT. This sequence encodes CASSPRGADEKLFF.